The clone carrying this T cell receptor (beta chain) turned up a few times. The antigen is undetermined. These data are taken from a study of cytomegalovirus exposure and HLA in healthy donors. The study's findings and limits: From TCR beta sequences, most subjects' HLA-A and HLA-B alleles were reportedly predicted accurately. It was assumed in the presence/absence analyses that sequencing depth was roughly uniform across donors.

Though probably carrying unrecorded immune exposures, donors were nominally healthy at sampling. In the PCR, 60 Vbeta and 13 Jbeta primers were used. Original data processing: Per a later analysis, the number of unique TCR beta chains was some 80 million, of which 10 million to 11 million were shared. The data were produced by immunoSEQ multiplex PCR, yet TCRdb's version contains in-frame clones alone and is incomplete. Clone size and the V and J calls come from that table; the DNA yielded D and trimming. This sample carries 110,000 to 150,000 clones, around 86% of them seen once, and the ten largest clones take over 1%. CDR1 is MDHEN and CDR2 is SYDVKM in the germline V gene. The ends lost 3 bases at V and 0 bases at J; junction bases unmatched: 7. The CDR3 is 17 residues long.

V is TRBV28 and J is TRBJ2-1, with 8 bases lining up with TRBD2. The origin of this receptor is a female donor in good health and CMV-seronegative. What was sequenced was PBMCs. In DNA, the CDR3 is TGTGCCAGCAGTTTTCTAGCGGGCGGACTCTCCTACAATGAGCAGTTCTTC. Translated: CASSFLAGGLSYNEQFF.